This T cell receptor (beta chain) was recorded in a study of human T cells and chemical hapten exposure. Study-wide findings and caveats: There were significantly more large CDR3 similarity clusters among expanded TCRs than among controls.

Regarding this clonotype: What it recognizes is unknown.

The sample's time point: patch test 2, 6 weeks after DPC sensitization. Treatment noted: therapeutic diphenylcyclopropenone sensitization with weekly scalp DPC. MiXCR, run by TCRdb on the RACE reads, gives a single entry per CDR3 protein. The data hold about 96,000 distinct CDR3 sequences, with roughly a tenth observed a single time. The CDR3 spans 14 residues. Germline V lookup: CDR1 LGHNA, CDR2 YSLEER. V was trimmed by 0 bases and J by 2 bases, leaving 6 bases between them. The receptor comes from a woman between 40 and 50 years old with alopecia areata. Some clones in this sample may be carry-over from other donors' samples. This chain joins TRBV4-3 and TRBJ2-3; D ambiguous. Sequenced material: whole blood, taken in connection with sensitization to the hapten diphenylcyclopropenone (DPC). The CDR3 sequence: CASSQDRLTDTQYF. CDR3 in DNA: TGCGCCAGCAGCCAAGATCGCCTCACAGATACGCAGTATTTT.